One and the same sample provided the 12 T cell receptor beta chains below, sequenced in a study of cytomegalovirus exposure and HLA in healthy donors. PCR primers comprised 60 Vbeta and 13 Jbeta primers. Sequencing was performed with immunoSEQ multiplex PCR; in TCRdb, only in-frame clones are kept and a portion is missing. This table holds roughly 73,000 clones, 75% found once. Material for sequencing was PBMCs. The receptors shown here come from a man in his sixties or seventies in good health and CMV-seronegative.

The rearrangement uses TRBV7-2 and TRBJ2-7; possible D gene TRBD2, 6 bases. The CDR3 runs to 16 residues. Germline CDR1 and CDR2: SGHTA and FQGNSA. Trimming removed 2 bases from V and 0 bases from J, with 14 bases in between. DNA for the CDR3: TGTGCCAGCAGCTTAAGTGGGACGGGAGCCTCCTACGAGCAGTACTTC. Translating it yields CASSLSGTGASYEQYF. The full variable domain, rest sourced from reference TRBV7-2 and TRBJ2-7, is GAGVSQSPSNKVTEKGKDVELRCDPISGHTALYWYRQSLGQGLEFLIYFQGNSAPDKSGLPSDRFSAERTGGSVSTLTIQRTQQEDSAVYLCASSLSGTGASYEQYFGPGTRLTVT.

Details on this clone: Mismatch with germline at one junction end may stem from a read error. The chain couples TRBV7-9 to TRBJ1-5; TRBD1 is a possible D gene (5 bases). The CDR3 covers 14 residues. Germline CDR1 and CDR2: SEHNR and FQNEAQ (reference sequence). CDR3 DNA: TGTTCCAGCAGCTTATCGGCAGGCAGGGAGCCCCAGCATTTT. It specifies CSSSLSAGREPQHF. The whole variable domain, filled in from reference TRBV7-9 and TRBJ1-5, reads DTGVSQNPRHKITKRGQNVTFRCDPISEHNRLYWYRQTLGQGPEFLTYFQNEAQLEKSRLLSDRFSAERPKGSFSTLEIQRTEQGDSAMYLCSSSLSAGREPQHFGDGTRLSIL.

This rearrangement joins TRBV29-1 to TRBJ1-2; D is unresolved. The CDR3 covers 14 residues. Germline V lookup: CDR1 SQVTM, CDR2 ANQGSEA. Trimming shortened V by 4 bases and J by 3 bases, and 15 bases separated the two germline ends. This chain's CDR3 is CSVAPRPRYYGYTF. The CDR3 nucleotides read TGCAGCGTTGCTCCGAGACCGAGGTACTATGGCTACACCTTC.

The chain couples TRBV28 to TRBJ1-2; D remains unclear. The CDR3 sequence is 12 residues long. The V gene lost 5 bases and the J gene lost 8 bases, with 12 bases spanning the gap. From germline, CDR1 is MDHEN and CDR2 SYDVKM. CDR3 DNA: TGTGCCAGCAGTACGACAATTTTCGGCTACACCTTC. Protein sequence: CASSTTIFGYTF.

V usage is TRBV30 and J usage is TRBJ2-1; D possibly corresponds to TRBD2 (6 bases). This CDR3 region has 14 residues. Per germline, CDR1 GTSNPN and CDR2 SVGIG (reference sequence). CDR3 in DNA: TGTGCAGCCGCTTGGGACTTTTCTACAACGGAGCAGTTCTTC. As protein: CAAAWDFSTTEQFF.

This chain uses TRBV5-5 with TRBJ2-1; TRBD2 agrees at 11 bases. The CDR3 length is 16 residues. With V trimmed by 2 bases and J by 5 bases, 6 bases remained unmatched. Germline loops: CDR1 SGHKS, CDR2 YYEKEE (reference sequence). As DNA, the CDR3 is TGTGCCAGCAGCTTCCCGACTAGCGGGGACGACAATGAGCAGTTCTTC. It yields the protein CASSFPTSGDDNEQFF.

The V gene is TRBV19, the J gene TRBJ1-5, with D unresolved. The germline V and J ends were trimmed by 3 bases and 11 bases, with 14 bases remaining between them. This CDR3 has 13 amino acids. Germline V gene sequence: CDR1 LNHDA, CDR2 SQIVND (reference sequence). CDR3: CASSMTGFVAQHF. Written as DNA, the CDR3 is TGTGCCAGTAGTATGACGGGATTTGTGGCCCAGCATTTT.

V gene TRBV11-2 combines with J gene TRBJ2-2, with D perhaps matching TRBD2 (6 bases). Germline assignment: CDR1 SGHAT and CDR2 FQNNGV. The CDR3 sequence is 14 residues long. The ends were cut back, 3 bases at V and 3 bases at J, with 8 bases in the middle. As DNA, the CDR3 is TGTGCCAGCAGCTTGGGGGGTGACACCGGGGAGCTGTTTTTT. Its translation: CASSLGGDTGELFF.

This sequence joins TRBV7-9 and TRBJ2-7, with D unclear. Trimming took 0 bases from V and 12 from J, leaving 18 bases between them. This CDR3 is built from 14 residues. CDR1 is SEHNR, CDR2 FQNEAQ, per germline (reference sequence). The CDR3 DNA reads TGTGCCAGCAGCTTAGCCTCGGGTTGGCAGCTTCTGTACTTC. This sequence encodes CASSLASGWQLLYF.

The V call is TRBV6-5, the J call TRBJ1-1, with 9 bases that match TRBD1. Germline V gene sequence: CDR1 MNHEY, CDR2 SVGAGI. V was pared by 4 bases and J by 2 bases, with 5 bases of the junction left unmatched. This CDR3 has 15 residues. Here the CDR3 DNA reads TGTGCCAGCAGTTCTAACAGGGGGCCCAACACTGAAGCTTTCTTT. Its translation: CASSSNRGPNTEAFF.

J is TRBJ2-1 and V is TRBV18; possible D gene TRBD2, 5 bases. The V gene lost 4 bases and the J gene lost 8 bases, with 9 bases spanning the gap. Germline-derived CDR1 and CDR2 are KGHSH and LQKENI. The CDR3 spans 12 residues. The CDR3 region is CASSRAGDEQFF. The CDR3 DNA is TGTGCCAGCTCACGGGCGGGCGATGAGCAGTTCTTC.

The table lists this clone with a few counts. V usage is TRBV15 and J usage is TRBJ1-6, with TRBD1 matching 9 bases. V lost 3 bases to trimming and J lost 6 bases; unmatched junction nucleotides: 0. This CDR3 spans 14 amino acids. From germline, CDR1 is LNHNV and CDR2 YYDKDF (reference sequence). The CDR3 protein is CATSRGQGNSPLHF. The DNA for the CDR3 is TGTGCCACCAGCAGGGGACAGGGTAATTCACCCCTCCACTTT.